One and the same sample provided the 26 T cell receptor beta chains below, sequenced in a study of graft-versus-host responses after intestinal transplantation. This table comes from immunoSEQ multiplex PCR, and its TCRdb copy is limited to in-frame clones, with some not included. This sample has around 92,000 clones; around 86% occur once, and the top ten carry approximately 1.4%. Source: PBMCs, taken 255 days after intestinal transplant. The receptors derive from a human patient who received an intestinal transplant, so some T cells may come from the graft donor.

The rearrangement uses TRBV29-1 and TRBJ2-3; D might be TRBD1 (5 bases). CDR1 and CDR2 (germline): SQVTM, ANQGSEA. This CDR3 has 14 amino acids. Trimming removed 4 bases from V and 5 bases from J, with 16 bases in between. The CDR3 loop reads CSVAWGRVEDTQYF. In DNA form, the CDR3 reads TGCAGCGTTGCTTGGGGCAGGGTGGAAGATACGCAGTATTTT.

V usage is TRBV9 and J usage is TRBJ2-5; a possible D gene is TRBD2 (6 bases). The ends were cut back, 4 bases at V and 4 bases at J, with 14 bases in the middle. Looked up from germline, CDR1 is SGDLS and CDR2 is YYNGEE. The CDR3 runs 14 residues. This CDR3 reads CASSKAPRGETQYF. The CDR3 DNA is TGTGCCAGCAGCAAGGCCCCGCGGGGAGAGACCCAGTACTTC.

The V and J genes are TRBV11-2 and TRBJ2-7; D might be TRBD1 (6 bases). The CDR3 length is 14 residues. The V and J ends lost 2 bases and 2 bases respectively, with 10 bases between them. Germline V gives CDR1 SGHAT, CDR2 FQNNGV. The CDR3 sequence: CASSLQTGPYEQYF. In nucleotides, the CDR3 is TGTGCCAGCAGCTTACAGACAGGTCCCTACGAGCAGTACTTC.

The V call is TRBV30, the J call TRBJ1-4; the D gene is possibly TRBD1 (5 bases). The V end lost 3 bases, the J end lost 1 base, and 9 bases lay between the germline ends. Germline V lookup: CDR1 GTSNPN, CDR2 SVGIG (reference sequence). The CDR3 covers 14 residues. The CDR3 coding sequence is TGTGCCTGGAGCCCGGGGGGAACTAATGAAAAACTGTTTTTT. Its translation is CAWSPGGTNEKLFF.

V is TRBV5-1 and J is TRBJ2-7, with D hard to call. The CDR3 contains 14 residues. V lost 0 bases, J lost 3 bases, and 10 bases lay in between. The germline gives CDR1 SGHRS, CDR2 YFSETQ. CDR3 sequence reads: CASSLGARVYEQYF. CDR3 sequence (DNA): TGCGCCAGCAGCTTGGGGGCTAGGGTCTACGAGCAGTACTTC.

V gene TRBV6-5 combines with J gene TRBJ1-1; D may be TRBD1 (5 bases). V lost 6 bases to trimming and J lost 3 bases, with 17 bases between them. The germline V gene encodes CDR1 MNHEY and CDR2 SVGAGI. The CDR3 totals 15 residues. The CDR3: CASSWGWVEDTEAFF. CDR3 bases: TGTGCCAGCAGCTGGGGGTGGGTTGAAGACACTGAAGCTTTCTTT.

DNA for the CDR3: TGTGCCAGCAGTTACTCGACAGGAACTAACTATGGCTACACCTTC. Its translation is CASSYSTGTNYGYTF. The rearrangement uses TRBV6-5 and TRBJ1-2; D perhaps matches TRBD1 (6 bases). V shed 0 bases and J shed 0 bases, with 8 bases lying between them. In germline, CDR1 is MNHEY, CDR2 SVGAGI. This CDR3 contains 15 residues.

This clone has just a few counts. This chain joins TRBV19 and TRBJ2-1; tentatively, D is TRBD2 (6 bases). Trimming shortened V by 1 base and J by 9 bases, and 7 bases separated the two germline ends. The CDR3 length is 12 residues. Germline V gene data show CDR1 as LNHDA and CDR2 as SQIVND (reference sequence). The CDR3 here is CASSIVGSEQFF. CDR3 bases: TGTGCCAGTAGTATAGTCGGGAGTGAGCAGTTCTTC.

The rearrangement joins TRBV7-8 to TRBJ2-3; D ambiguous. Germline V gives CDR1 SGHVS, CDR2 FQNEAQ. Trimming shortened V by 5 bases and J by 5 bases, and 11 bases separated the two germline ends. The CDR3 is made up of 13 amino acids. The CDR3 sequence is CASSQIPGDTQYF. The CDR3 DNA follows: TGTGCCAGCAGCCAAATTCCAGGAGATACGCAGTATTTT.

This clone came up a few times. CDR3 amino acids: CASSDGRAAYEQYF. The CDR3, as DNA: TGTGCCAGCAGTGACGGTAGGGCCGCCTACGAGCAGTACTTC. The chain is built from TRBV6-1 and TRBJ2-7; no clear D. From germline, CDR1 is MNHNS and CDR2 SASEGT. V was shortened by 3 bases and J by 2 bases, with 11 bases between the two germline ends. This CDR3 is 14 amino acids long.

The rearrangement uses TRBV6-5 and TRBJ1-2, with a tentative D call TRBD1 (5 bases). The V end lost 2 bases, the J end lost 2 bases, and 15 bases lay between the germline ends. Germline loops: CDR1 MNHEY, CDR2 SVGAGI. The CDR3 extends over 16 amino acids. The CDR3 loop is CASSYTPGGENYGYTF. The CDR3 DNA sequence: TGTGCCAGCAGTTACACCCCGGGGGGGGAAAACTATGGCTACACCTTC.

This CDR3 reads CASSLVSGYYNEQFF. CDR3 nucleotides: TGCGCCAGCAGCTTGGTATCGGGGTATTACAATGAGCAGTTCTTC. The chain links TRBV5-1 to TRBJ2-1; possible D gene TRBD2, 5 bases. V lost 0 bases, J lost 4 bases, and 11 bases lay in between. This CDR3 has 15 residues. Germline CDR1 and CDR2: SGHRS and YFSETQ.

V is TRBV6-1 and J is TRBJ1-6; D is unresolved. The CDR3 sequence is 17 residues long. Germline loops: CDR1 MNHNS, CDR2 SASEGT. V lost 1 base and J 0 bases, leaving 10 bases between the germline ends. CDR3 sequence reads: CASSEELRSSYNSPLHF. CDR3 DNA: TGTGCCAGCAGTGAAGAGCTCAGGAGCTCCTATAATTCACCCCTCCACTTT.

This clone was recorded a few times. The rearrangement joins TRBV6-5 to TRBJ1-1; D is ambiguous. V shed 0 bases and J shed 1 base, with 9 bases lying between them. Germline V lookup: CDR1 MNHEY, CDR2 SVGAGI. This CDR3 is built from 15 residues. The chain's CDR3 is CASSYSQRGNTEAFF. In DNA, the CDR3 is TGTGCCAGCAGTTACTCGCAGAGAGGGAACACTGAAGCTTTCTTT.

The chain joins TRBV27 to TRBJ2-1; D tentatively fits TRBD1 or TRBD2 (5 bases each). This CDR3 is built from 14 residues. The germline gives CDR1 MNHEY, CDR2 SMNVEV (reference sequence). The V end lost 0 bases, the J end lost 5 bases, and 8 bases lay between the germline ends. Here the CDR3 reads CASSLSVGDNEQFF. The DNA of the CDR3 is TGTGCCAGCAGTTTATCCGTGGGGGACAATGAGCAGTTCTTC.

V usage is TRBV6-5 and J usage is TRBJ2-5; 7 positions agree with TRBD2. The CDR3 covers 14 residues. The V gene's germline CDR1 is MNHEY and CDR2 SVGAGI. V shed 2 bases, J shed 4 bases, and the junction held 4 bases outside the gene matches. For the CDR3, the DNA is TGTGCCAGCAGTTACGCGGGAGTCACAGAGACCCAGTACTTC. It yields the protein CASSYAGVTETQYF.

The rearrangement links TRBV7-3 to TRBJ2-2, with no clear D. CDR1 is SGHTA, CDR2 FQGTGA, per germline. The CDR3 spans 13 residues. The V end lost 1 base, the J end lost 6 bases, and 6 bases lay between the germline ends. The CDR3 nucleotides read TGTGCCAGCAGCTTAATCGGCGCCGGGGAGCTGTTTTTT. This gives the protein CASSLIGAGELFF.

The genes are TRBV6-5 and TRBJ2-7, with 10 bases that match TRBD1. The CDR3 totals 14 residues. The V gene end was trimmed by 4 bases and the J gene end by 7 bases; junction bases not matched to a gene: 7. Germline V lookup: CDR1 MNHEY, CDR2 SVGAGI. CDR3 bases: TGTGCCAGCAGTTTGACAGGGGGCACGGGTGAGCAGTACGTC. It translates to CASSLTGGTGEQYV.

The DNA of the CDR3 is TGCGCCAGCAGCTGGACGGGACTCCAGACTTTCTACGAGCAGTACTTC. Its protein product is CASSWTGLQTFYEQYF. The chain employs TRBV5-1 and TRBJ2-7; perhaps TRBD2 as D (6 bases). The CDR3 sequence is 16 residues long. Looked up from germline, CDR1 is SGHRS and CDR2 is YFSETQ. Trimming left V 3 bases short and J 3 bases short, with 19 bases between.

The chain links TRBV7-2 to TRBJ2-5, with 9 positions matching TRBD2. V was clipped by 0 bases and J by 13 bases; unmatched bases: 6. From germline, CDR1 is SGHTA and CDR2 FQGNSA. The CDR3 is 13 residues long. The CDR3 here is CASSLAPGLARYF. The CDR3 nucleotides are TGTGCCAGCAGCTTAGCGCCCGGACTAGCGCGGTACTTC.

The V call is TRBV7-2, the J call TRBJ2-3; TRBD2 is a possible D gene (6 bases). Per the germline V gene, CDR1 is SGHTA and CDR2 is FQGNSA. This CDR3 is built from 15 residues. Trimming left V 5 bases short and J 7 bases short, with 19 bases between. The CDR3 loop is CASSLIPGLQNTQYF. The CDR3 DNA reads TGTGCCAGCAGCCTTATACCGGGACTTCAAAATACGCAGTATTTT.

This clone appeared a few times. The rearrangement uses TRBV25-1 and TRBJ2-3; 9 bases map to TRBD1. V shed 2 bases and J 6 bases; nucleotides not matched to a gene: 3. Per the germline V gene, CDR1 is MGHDK and CDR2 is SYGVNS. The CDR3 contains 14 residues. The CDR3 DNA reads TGTGCCAGCAGTGAAGACAGGGGGAGGGATACGCAGTATTTT. It yields the protein CASSEDRGRDTQYF. The complete variable domain, with remaining parts taken from reference TRBV25-1 and TRBJ2-3, reads EADIYQTPRYLVIGTGKKITLECSQTMGHDKMYWYQQDPGMELHLIHYSYGVNSTEKGDLSSESTVSRIRTEHFPLTLESARPSHTSQYLCASSEDRGRDTQYFGPGTRLTVL.

CDR3: CASSGLSYEQYF. In DNA, the CDR3 is TGTGCCAGCAGTGGTCTTTCCTACGAGCAGTACTTC. The chain employs TRBV5-6 and TRBJ2-7; D ambiguous. Trimming stripped 5 bases from V and 1 base from J, with 7 bases between. Germline V gene sequence: CDR1 SGHDT, CDR2 YYEEEE. The CDR3 is made up of 12 amino acids. Together with reference TRBV5-6 and TRBJ2-7, the CDR3 gives the full variable domain: DAGVTQSPTHLIKTRGQQVTLRCSPKSGHDTVSWYQQALGQGPQFIFQYYEEEERQRGNFPDRFSGHQFPNYSSELNVNALLLGDSALYLCASSGLSYEQYFGPGTRLTVT.

This rearrangement joins TRBV6-1 to TRBJ2-2; no reliable D call. Trimming took off 1 base at V and 7 bases at J, with 7 bases between the two ends. This CDR3 has 13 residues. Per the germline V gene, CDR1 is MNHNS and CDR2 is SASEGT. CDR3 in amino acids: CASSEVSGGELFF. DNA for the CDR3: TGTGCCAGCAGTGAAGTTTCAGGCGGGGAGCTGTTTTTT.

The V call is TRBV6-1, the J call TRBJ1-1, with D hard to call. The CDR3 sequence is 12 residues long. Trimming cost V 7 bases and J 8 bases, with 14 bases left between them. Germline CDR1 reads MNHNS; CDR2 reads SASEGT. In DNA form, the CDR3 reads TGTGCCAGCACCCTGACCCCCGGAGAAGCTTTCTTT. It specifies CASTLTPGEAFF.

The CDR3 DNA is TGTGCCTGGAGTTGGGGTCCAGGGAATAGCAATCAGCCCCAGCATTTT. Its translation is CAWSWGPGNSNQPQHF. This chain uses TRBV30 with TRBJ1-5, with a possible D match to TRBD1 (5 bases). V dropped 2 bases and J dropped 0 bases, with 14 bases sitting between them. The germline V gene has CDR1 GTSNPN and CDR2 SVGIG (reference sequence). This CDR3 spans 16 amino acids.